This T cell receptor beta chain was retrieved from a study of OX40 agonist ivuxolimab in advanced cancers. This clone was seen a few times. The V and J ends lost 4 bases and 0 bases respectively, with 10 bases between them. CDR1 SEHNR and CDR2 FQNEAQ come from the germline V gene (reference sequence). CDR3 length: 15 residues. Generated by immunoSEQ multiplex PCR, the TCRdb table keeps only in-frame clones and is missing some. Of 95,000 to 150,000 clones listed, around 95% are singletons. This specimen was CD4+ or CD8+ T cells sorted from blood, taken in a trial of the OX40 agonist ivuxolimab. The chain combines TRBV7-9 with TRBJ1-5, with a tentative D call TRBD1 (6 bases). The origin of this receptor is an adult with an advanced solid tumor such as melanoma, head and neck, liver or kidney cancer. CDR3: CASSSRTDSNQPQHF. In DNA, the CDR3 is TGTGCCAGCAGCTCCCGGACAGATAGCAATCAGCCCCAGCATTTT.